The 27 T cell receptor beta chains below come from one sample, sequenced in a study of control samples from healthy donors and cancer patients. Method: immunoSEQ multiplex PCR; TCRdb's copy keeps in-frame clones and lacks some. The data hold 130,000 or so clones, with approximately 92% observed a single time. The sequenced sample consisted of blood. Receptor source: a woman aged 45-60 years in good health.

V and J are TRBV24-1 and TRBJ2-2; D gene uncertain. The CDR3 extends over 14 amino acids. Trimming took off 5 bases at V and 6 bases at J, with 12 bases between the two ends. Germline V gene sequence: CDR1 KGHDR, CDR2 SFDVKD. The CDR3 reads CATSVGGLPGELFF. As DNA, the CDR3 is TGTGCCACCAGTGTGGGCGGTCTTCCCGGGGAGCTGTTTTTT.

The chain employs TRBV6-6 and TRBJ2-2; 8 nucleotides agree with TRBD1. Germline-derived CDR1 and CDR2 are MNHNY and SVGAGI (reference sequence). This CDR3 has 13 residues. V was clipped by 10 bases and J by 3 bases; unmatched bases: 4. As DNA, the CDR3 is TGTGCCACCTTGGACAGGGACACCGGGGAGCTGTTTTTT. As protein: CATLDRDTGELFF.

The chain recombines TRBV6-4 with TRBJ2-1, with D possibly TRBD1 on 5 matching bases. V was clipped by 3 bases and J by 7 bases, with 10 bases between them. The CDR3 runs to 13 residues. Germline CDR1 and CDR2: MRHNA and SNTAGT. CDR3 protein: CASSEGQFNEQFF. CDR3 DNA sequence: TGTGCCAGCAGTGAGGGGCAGTTTAATGAGCAGTTCTTC.

In its sample, this clone was seen a few times. The chain carries TRBV9 and TRBJ2-2; 14 positions match TRBD2. This CDR3 has 16 residues. Looked up from germline, CDR1 is SGDLS and CDR2 is YYNGEE. J gave up 7 bases and V 4 bases, and 6 bases lay outside the gene matches. CDR3 bases: TGTGCCAGCAGCAAAACGGGACTAGCGGGGGACGGGGAGCTGTTTTTT. Translating it yields CASSKTGLAGDGELFF.

Here the CDR3 reads CASSPYRRVGFDLDYGYTF. DNA of the CDR3: TGTGCCAGCTCACCCTACCGAAGGGTGGGCTTTGATCTTGACTATGGCTACACCTTC. The chain links TRBV18 to TRBJ1-2; no clear D. Trimming pared 3 bases from V and 3 bases from J, leaving 26 bases between. The CDR3 is 19 residues long. CDR1 is KGHSH, CDR2 LQKENI, per germline.

The table lists this clone with a few counts. V and J are TRBV5-1 and TRBJ1-2; D call uncertain. Per germline, CDR1 SGHRS and CDR2 YFSETQ. The CDR3 covers 15 residues. The V gene lost 2 bases and the J gene lost 2 bases, with 13 bases spanning the gap. The CDR3: CASSFSGGSNYGYTF. CDR3 nucleotides: TGCGCCAGCAGCTTCAGTGGCGGGTCGAACTATGGCTACACCTTC.

The V and J genes are TRBV5-1 and TRBJ2-5; 8 bases map to TRBD2. The CDR3 loop spans 14 amino acids. The V and J ends lost 4 bases and 5 bases, in that order; junction bases with no gene match: 7. Germline V gene data show CDR1 as SGHRS and CDR2 as YFSETQ. In nucleotides, the CDR3 is TGCGCCAGCAGCCCGGGGGGGGCCGATGAGACCCAGTACTTC. As protein: CASSPGGADETQYF.

This clone came up once. The chain links TRBV18 to TRBJ1-1, with unresolved D. The V and J ends lost 2 bases and 1 base respectively, with 5 bases between them. There are 13 residues in the CDR3. CDR1 is KGHSH, CDR2 LQKENI, per germline. The CDR3, as DNA: TGTGCCAGCTCACCAACGGCGAACACTGAAGCTTTCTTT. Translating it yields CASSPTANTEAFF.

This rearrangement joins TRBV5-1 to TRBJ1-1; D gene unclear. Per the germline V gene, CDR1 is SGHRS and CDR2 is YFSETQ. Trimming removed 4 bases from V and 1 base from J, with 8 bases in between. The length of the CDR3 is 13 residues. DNA of the CDR3: TGCGCCAGCAGCCCAGATCAGAACACTGAAGCTTTCTTT. It encodes CASSPDQNTEAFF.

The chain is built from TRBV29-1 and TRBJ2-7, with D perhaps being TRBD1 or TRBD2 (5 bases each). CDR3 length: 14 amino acids. Germline V gene lookup returns CDR1 SQVTM and CDR2 ANQGSEA. Deletions cut 3 bases from V and 3 bases from J, with 15 bases between. The CDR3 loop reads CSVERDPPIYEQYF. CDR3 DNA: TGCAGCGTTGAGAGGGACCCCCCCATCTACGAGCAGTACTTC.

Only a few counts were recorded for this clone. The chain carries TRBV28 and TRBJ1-6; D possibly corresponds to TRBD1 (6 bases). V was clipped by 6 bases and J by 6 bases, with 9 bases between them. Germline values: CDR1 MDHEN, CDR2 SYDVKM. The CDR3 covers 13 residues. The CDR3 nucleotides read TGTGCCAGCAGCAGGGGAATTAATTCACCCCTCCACTTT. This codes for CASSRGINSPLHF.

J is TRBJ1-6 and V is TRBV2; D uncertain. The V gene lost 6 bases and the J gene lost 5 bases, with 5 bases spanning the gap. The CDR3 spans 12 residues. Germline loops: CDR1 SNHLY, CDR2 FYNNEI. DNA for the CDR3: TGTGCCAGCAGAATGGATAATTCACCCCTCCACTTT. Its protein is CASRMDNSPLHF.

The V gene is TRBV11-3, the J gene TRBJ1-6; 7 positions match TRBD1. Germline loops: CDR1 SGHNT, CDR2 YENEEA. There are 14 residues in the CDR3. Germline trimming cut 5 bases from V and 7 bases from J; bases unmatched to any gene: 5. CDR3 bases: TGTGCCAGCAGCAAGGGACAGAAGAATTCACCCCTCCACTTT. Translated: CASSKGQKNSPLHF. Full variable domain (missing parts from reference TRBV11-3 and TRBJ1-6): EAGVVQSPRYKIIEKKQPVAFWCNPISGHNTLYWYLQNLGQGPELLIRYENEEAVDDSQLPKDRFSAERLKGVDSTLKIQPAELGDSAVYLCASSKGQKNSPLHFGNGTRLTVT.

The rearrangement uses TRBV11-3 and TRBJ2-1; D not certain. The V and J ends lost 5 bases and 8 bases respectively, with 13 bases between them. There are 13 residues in the CDR3. Germline CDR1 is SGHNT and CDR2 is YENEEA. The CDR3 protein is CASSRMSGDEQFF. CDR3 sequence (DNA): TGTGCCAGCAGCCGAATGTCTGGCGATGAGCAGTTCTTC. The full variable domain, with the rest looked up from reference TRBV11-3 and TRBJ2-1, is EAGVVQSPRYKIIEKKQPVAFWCNPISGHNTLYWYLQNLGQGPELLIRYENEEAVDDSQLPKDRFSAERLKGVDSTLKIQPAELGDSAVYLCASSRMSGDEQFFGPGTRLTVL.

The rearrangement links TRBV4-1 to TRBJ1-1; D possibly corresponds to TRBD1 (5 bases). The CDR3 extends over 14 amino acids. Germline CDR1 is MGHRA and CDR2 is YSYEKL. V was trimmed by 0 bases and J by 4 bases, leaving 9 bases between them. CDR3 sequence reads: CASSQDPGTTEAFF. CDR3 in DNA: TGCGCCAGCAGCCAAGATCCCGGGACCACTGAAGCTTTCTTT.

The rearrangement joins TRBV24-1 to TRBJ2-5; TRBD1 matches at 8 bases. The CDR3 spans 16 residues. Germline-derived CDR1 and CDR2 are KGHDR and SFDVKD. The V gene end was trimmed by 4 bases and the J gene end by 2 bases; junction bases not matched to a gene: 8. This CDR3 is CATSDPGQGGQETQYF. The DNA for the CDR3 is TGTGCCACCAGTGACCCCGGACAGGGTGGGCAAGAGACCCAGTACTTC.

This clone is a singleton in its sample. V gene TRBV5-1 combines with J gene TRBJ2-1, with unresolved D. Germline values: CDR1 SGHRS, CDR2 YFSETQ. This CDR3 spans 13 amino acids. The V gene lost 0 bases and the J gene lost 8 bases, with 9 bases spanning the gap. The CDR3 DNA reads as TGCGCCAGCAGCTTGGATATTTCCGATGAGCAGTTCTTC. It codes for CASSLDISDEQFF.

The chain is built from TRBV25-1 and TRBJ1-2, with 8 bases aligning to TRBD1. J lost 8 bases, V lost 1 base, and 12 bases had no gene match. Germline values: CDR1 MGHDK, CDR2 SYGVNS. The CDR3 runs 16 residues. CDR3 region: CASSESTSTGAGGYTF. The CDR3 DNA reads as TGTGCCAGCAGTGAATCTACCTCGACAGGGGCTGGCGGCTACACCTTC.

The chain combines TRBV21-1 with TRBJ2-7. TRBV21-1 counts as a pseudogene. This CDR3 region has 15 residues. The CDR3 nucleotides are TGTGCCAGCAGCAAAGGAGAGGGGGGAATCTACGAGCAGTACTTC. Translating it yields CASSKGEGGIYEQYF.

The chain couples TRBV5-1 to TRBJ2-5; 10 nucleotides agree with TRBD2. The CDR3 has 16 residues. CDR1 SGHRS and CDR2 YFSETQ come from the germline V gene. The trim removed 1 base at V and 4 bases at J, leaving 7 bases unmatched. CDR3 sequence: CASSLTSGTTRETQYF. For the CDR3, the DNA is TGCGCCAGCAGCTTGACTAGCGGGACGACCAGAGAGACCCAGTACTTC.

This chain joins TRBV28 and TRBJ2-1; TRBD2 matches at 7 bases. The V gene end was trimmed by 2 bases and the J gene end by 4 bases; junction bases not matched to a gene: 5. The CDR3 covers 15 residues. The germline V gene has CDR1 MDHEN and CDR2 SYDVKM. CDR3 nucleotides: TGTGCCAGCAGTTTACCCGGGACTAAATACAATGAGCAGTTCTTC. Protein: CASSLPGTKYNEQFF.

The chain couples TRBV28 to TRBJ1-1; no definite D call. The ends were cut back, 2 bases at V and 4 bases at J, with 8 bases in the middle. The CDR3 extends over 13 amino acids. Germline lookup yields CDR1 MDHEN and CDR2 SYDVKM. The CDR3 sequence: CASSLGRTTEAFF. The CDR3 bases are TGTGCCAGCAGTTTAGGGAGGACCACTGAAGCTTTCTTT.

The DNA of the CDR3 is TGTGCCAGCAGTTACTCGTCTCGGTGGAATGGCTACACCTTC. This sequence encodes CASSYSSRWNGYTF. The chain couples TRBV6-5 to TRBJ1-2; no firm D call. The CDR3 runs to 14 residues. V dropped 0 bases and J dropped 6 bases, with 11 bases sitting between them. The V gene's germline CDR1 is MNHEY and CDR2 SVGAGI.

As for this clone: The junction departs from germline at one end; a sequencing error may be responsible. The sample carries other DNA sequences with the same CDR3. The CDR3 DNA sequence: TGCGCCAGCAGCTCCCCCGTGGCGGGGGACACCGGGGAGCTGTTTTTT. It codes for CASSSPVAGDTGELFF. V usage is TRBV5-4 and J usage is TRBJ2-2, with 7 bases lining up with TRBD2. This CDR3 is built from 16 residues. Germline loops: CDR1 SGHNT, CDR2 YYREEE (reference sequence).

V is TRBV19 and J is TRBJ2-1; D might be TRBD2 (6 bases). With 1 base removed from V and 0 bases from J, the gap between germline ends came to 13 bases. CDR3 length: 17 amino acids. Germline CDR1 is LNHDA and CDR2 is SQIVND (reference sequence). The CDR3 DNA reads as TGTGCCAGTAGTATAGCTCCGGGACTGAGCTCCTACAATGAGCAGTTCTTC. This sequence encodes CASSIAPGLSSYNEQFF.

The chain couples TRBV10-2 to TRBJ1-2; 8 nucleotides agree with TRBD1. The length of the CDR3 is 14 residues. Germline CDR1 is WSHSY and CDR2 is SAAADI. Losses at the gene ends were 4 bases for V and 4 bases for J; bases not matched to a gene: 5. The CDR3 reads CASSGQGSIYGYTF. CDR3 in DNA: TGCGCCAGCAGTGGACAGGGGAGCATCTATGGCTACACCTTC.

The V and J genes are TRBV14 and TRBJ1-2; D possibly corresponds to TRBD1 (6 bases). Trimming took 0 bases from V and 6 from J, leaving 14 bases between them. CDR1 is SGHDN, CDR2 FVKESK, per germline. There are 15 residues in the CDR3. The DNA of the CDR3 is TGTGCCAGCAGCCAAGATATTGGGGCAGGGGATGGCTACACCTTC. This codes for CASSQDIGAGDGYTF.